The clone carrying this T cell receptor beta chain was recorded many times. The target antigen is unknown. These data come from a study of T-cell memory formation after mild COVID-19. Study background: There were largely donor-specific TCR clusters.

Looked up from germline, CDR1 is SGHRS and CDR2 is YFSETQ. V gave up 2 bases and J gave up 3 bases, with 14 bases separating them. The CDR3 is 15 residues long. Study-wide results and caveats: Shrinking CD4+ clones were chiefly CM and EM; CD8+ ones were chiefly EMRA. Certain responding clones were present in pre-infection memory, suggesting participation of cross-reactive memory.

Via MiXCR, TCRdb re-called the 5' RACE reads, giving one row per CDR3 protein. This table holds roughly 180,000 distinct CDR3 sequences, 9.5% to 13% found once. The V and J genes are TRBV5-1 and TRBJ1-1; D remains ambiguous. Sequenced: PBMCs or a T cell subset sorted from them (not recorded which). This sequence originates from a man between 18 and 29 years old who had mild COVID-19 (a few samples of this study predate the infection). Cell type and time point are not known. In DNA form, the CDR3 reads TGCGCCAGCAGCTTCGACCAGGACCGATACACTGAAGCTTTCTTT. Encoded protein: CASSFDQDRYTEAFF. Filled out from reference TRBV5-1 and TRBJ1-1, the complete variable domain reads KAGVTQTPRYLIKTRGQQVTLSCSPISGHRSVSWYQQTPGQGLQFLFEYFSETQRNKGNFPGRFSGRQFSNSRSEMNVSTLELGDSALYLCASSFDQDRYTEAFFGQGTRLTVV.